A few counts support the clone carrying this TCR beta chain. This entry comes from a study of early T cells in non-severe SARS-CoV-2 infection. Across the study: Sequenced material consisted of bulk RNA (from unsorted whole blood), and chains were unpaired.

CDR1 and CDR2 from the germline V gene are MNHNS and SASEGT. The V end was cut by 7 bases, the J end by 4 bases, with 8 bases between. This CDR3 has 13 amino acids. TCRdb re-analysed the 5' RACE reads in MiXCR, keeping a single row per CDR3 protein. The sample has approximately 56,000 distinct CDR3 sequences; 9% to 9.5% are singletons. The chain joins TRBV6-1 to TRBJ2-6, with D tentatively TRBD1 or TRBD2 (5 bases each). The TCR comes from an adult who was a healthcare worker with PCR-confirmed SARS-CoV-2 infection or an uninfected control (not recorded which). Material for sequencing was whole blood. CDR3 DNA sequence: TGTGCCAGCACGGGGCCCGGGGCCAACGTCCTGACTTTC. Amino acids: CASTGPGANVLTF.